The rows below give T cell receptor beta chains drawn from one sample of a study of T cell changes during pregnancy in multiple sclerosis. Here immunoSEQ multiplex PCR was the method, and the copy in TCRdb shows in-frame clones only, minus some. The table includes about 35,000 clones, 90% detected once. The sequences come from CD4+ T cells from peripheral blood mononuclear cells, collected in the second trimester of pregnancy. These receptors were taken from a female donor with multiple sclerosis, enrolled in a pregnancy study. CDR3s include the opening cysteine and the closing phenylalanine or tryptophan. A D gene is named only where the DNA matches it firmly. A row's size may be missing; if present it is once, few, many or a size class.

TRBJ1-5 - TRBD1 TRBV7-4 TGTGCCAGCAGCTTAGAGGTAGGGGGCTGTAGCAATCAGCCCCAGCATTTT CASSLEVGGCSNQPQHF
TRBJ2-1 - TRBD2 TRBV27 TGTGCCAGCAGTTTAGGTGCGGGAGGGCCGGTTGAGCAGTTCTTC CASSLGAGGPVEQFF
TRBJ1-1 - - TRBV4-3 TGCGCCAGCAGCCAAGATATCTTGTATCGAAGGAGGGACCGCGCTTATGAAGCTTTCTTT CASSQDILYRRRDRAYEAFF
TRBJ2-7 - - TRBV7-9 TGTGCCAGCAGCTGGGACACACCGGGCGGCTACGAGCAGTACTTC CASSWDTPGGYEQYF
TRBJ2-7 - - TRBV10-3 TGTGCCATCATCAGCTCCTACGAGCAGTACTTC CAIISSYEQYF
TRBJ1-3 few TRBD1 TRBV9 TGTGCCAGCGTCAGGGGGGAAACTGGAAACACCATATATTTT CASVRGETGNTIYF
TRBJ1-2 - TRBD1 TRBV6-1 TGTGCCAGCAGTGTACCGGGACAGGGGAGTAGCTACACCTTC CASSVPGQGSSYTF
TRBJ1-5 - TRBD1 TRBV18 TGTGCCAGCTCACCCCGACAGGGTACTATCAATCAGCCCCAGCATTTT CASSPRQGTINQPQHF
TRBJ2-7 once - TRBV6-6 TGTGCCAGCAGTTACTTAAACTCCTACGAGCAGTACTTC CASSYLNSYEQYF
TRBJ2-4 - TRBD1 TRBV18 TGTGCCAGCTCACCACTTGGGACAGGGATGAACATTCAGTACTTC CASSPLGTGMNIQYF
TRBJ2-2 once - TRBV9 TGTGCCAGCAGCCCCCGTGGGCAATCGGACACCGGGGAGCTGTTTTTT CASSPRGQSDTGELFF
TRBJ1-1 - - TRBV7-9 TGTGCCAGCAGCTTAGCTTCCGGACACCCGACCGGGGGAGCTTTCTTT CASSLASGHPTGGAFF
TRBJ1-2 - - TRBV27 TGTGCCAGCAGTTTAGGCCCGTTAAACTATGGCTACACCTTC CASSLGPLNYGYTF
TRBJ2-5 - - TRBV30 TGTGCCTGGAGAATGTTCCTTGAGACCCAGTACTTC CAWRMFLETQYF
TRBJ2-2 once - TRBV27 TGTGCCAGCAGTTTCGAGTACACCGGGGAGCTGTTTTTT CASSFEYTGELFF
TRBJ1-5 - - TRBV7-2 TGTGCCAGCAGCTTAGCAGGGGCGGACAATCAGCCCCAGCATTTT CASSLAGADNQPQHF
TRBJ2-5 - - TRBV19 TGTGCCAGTAGTACCAACCAGGGGCGCGAGACCCAGTACTTC CASSTNQGRETQYF
TRBJ1-2 - TRBD1 TRBV6-5 TGTGCCAGCAGTTACGGGGACAGGGATTCTGGCTACACCTTC CASSYGDRDSGYTF
TRBJ1-2 - - TRBV6-5 TGTGCCAGCAGTTACTCGAAGGGGGACTATGGCTACACCTTC CASSYSKGDYGYTF
TRBJ1-1 - - TRBV19 TGTGCCAGTATCAAGCTGGCGGCGAACACTGAAGCTTTCTTT CASIKLAANTEAFF
TRBJ1-1 - - TRBV6-5 TGTGCCAGCAGTTACTCGAGGCAGGGTCTTATGTACTACGCTTTCTTT CASSYSRQGLMYYAFF
TRBJ1-5 - - TRBV2 TGTGCCAGCAGGGAGTTGTATAGCAATCAGCCCCAGCATTTT CASRELYSNQPQHF
TRBJ2-1 - - TRBV4-3 TGCGCCAGCAGCCAAGGGCAGGGTATCCCCAGTGAGCAGTTCTTC CASSQGQGIPSEQFF
TRBJ2-2 - - TRBV13 TGTGCCAGCAGCCCTCCGGTCGGGGAGCTGTTTTTT CASSPPVGELFF
TRBJ2-7 - TRBD2 TRBV29-1 TGCAGCGCCAGGACTAGCGGGAGCTTTGACGAGCAGTACTTC CSARTSGSFDEQYF
TRBJ2-5 - TRBD2 TRBV7-2 TGTGCCAGCAGCCTCTTTCCTTCGGGACGGCGGGGGGAGACCCAGTACTTC CASSLFPSGRRGETQYF
TRBJ2-5 - - TRBV30 TGTGCCTGGAGTTTCAGCCAAGAGACCCAGTACTTC CAWSFSQETQYF
TRBJ2-1 once TRBD2 TRBV6-1 TGTGCCAGCAGGGCCGGGACTAGCGGACACAATGAGCAGTTCTTC CASRAGTSGHNEQFF
TRBJ2-1 - - TRBV11-3 TGTGCCAGCAGCTTAGAGGCCGGAGATGAGCAGTTCTTC CASSLEAGDEQFF
TRBJ2-5 once - TRBV7-9 TGTGCCAGCAGCTTAGGCCCAGTCCCGGGATCGGAGACCCAGTACTTC CASSLGPVPGSETQYF
TRBJ1-2 - TRBD1 TRBV5-1 TGCGCCAGCAGCGCAAGCCTCCGGGACAGGTATGGCTACACCTTC CASSASLRDRYGYTF
TRBJ1-1 - TRBD1 TRBV5-5 TGTGCCAGCAGCTTGAAGGTCCCCACAGGGGGATTGAACACTGAAGCTTTCTTT CASSLKVPTGGLNTEAFF
TRBJ2-7 - TRBD2 TRBV30 TGTGCCTGGAGTCCCCGGAACCGGGGGGGCCGAGACGAGCAGTACTTC CAWSPRNRGGRDEQYF